This is a list of T cell receptor beta chains from one sample in a study of blood T cell repertoires in COVID-19. Method: immunoSEQ multiplex PCR; TCRdb's copy keeps in-frame clones and lacks some. The sample yields some 240,000 clones, 75% to 90% seen once. The sample was PBMCs or T cells enriched from blood (not recorded which). The receptors derive from a woman aged 40-49 years with acute COVID-19. Each CDR3 is given with its conserved first and last residue. Fields, in order: D gene, clone size, V gene, J gene, CDR3 DNA, CDR3 protein. The D gene is left open where the match is weak. Clone size is shown for a subset of rows, as once, few, many or a class of expanded clone.

-	-	TRBV5-1	TRBJ1-1	TGCGCCAGCAGCTTGTCTGGTGGGGCGAACACTGAAGCTTTCTTT	CASSLSGGANTEAFF
TRBD2	-	TRBV11-3	TRBJ2-1	TGTGCCAGCAGCCCGGGGAGCGGGGAGCTTTATGAGCAGTTCTTC	CASSPGSGELYEQFF
-	-	TRBV18	TRBJ2-1	TGTGCCAGCTCACCACCGACCGGGAGAGAGCAGTTCTTC	CASSPPTGREQFF
TRBD2	-	TRBV7-8	TRBJ2-2	TGTGCCAGCAGCTTACCTGTAGCGGGAGATGGGTCCACCGGGGAGCTGTTTTTT	CASSLPVAGDGSTGELFF
-	few	TRBV11-3	TRBJ2-2	TGTGCCAGCAGCTTAGGCCCCGGGATCGGGGAGCTGTTTTTT	CASSLGPGIGELFF
-	-	TRBV7-2	TRBJ1-2	TGTGCCAGCAGCCTCTCGGGGAGAGGGACTTATGGCTACACCTTC	CASSLSGRGTYGYTF
TRBD2	-	TRBV3-1/TRBV3-2	TRBJ2-2	TGTGCCAGCAGCCATCAGCGGGGGTGGACCGGGGAGCTGTTTTTT	CASSHQRGWTGELFF
-	-	TRBV30	TRBJ1-2	TGTGCCTGGAGGGAAGGAGACAGGCGGAGGGGCTACACCTTC	CAWREGDRRRGYTF
-	once	TRBV19	TRBJ2-7	TGTGCCACAGGGGGGGCGGGAGGACAGCAGTACTTC	CATGGAGGQQYF
-	-	TRBV19	TRBJ2-3	TGTGCCAGTAGTATGGCGCAGGGTCCAGATACGCAGTATTTT	CASSMAQGPDTQYF
TRBD2	-	TRBV14	TRBJ2-1	TGTGCCAGCAGCCCATGGATAGGCGGGAGGGCGGGCAATGAGCAGTTCTTC	CASSPWIGGRAGNEQFF
TRBD1	-	TRBV11-3	TRBJ2-7	TGTGCCAGCAGCACTCGACAGGGCTCCTACGAGCAGTACTTC	CASSTRQGSYEQYF
-	once	TRBV5-1	TRBJ2-1	TGCGCCAGCAGCTTGGAGGGAGGCATCTCCTACAATGAGCAGTTCTTC	CASSLEGGISYNEQFF
-	-	TRBV5-4	TRBJ1-3	TGTGCCAGCAGCTTGGAGCTCTCTGGAAACACCATATATTTT	CASSLELSGNTIYF
-	-	TRBV3-1/TRBV3-2	TRBJ2-3	TGTGCCAGCAGCCAAGGGACTTCTAGCACAGATACGCAGTATTTT	CASSQGTSSTDTQYF
-	-	TRBV6-5	TRBJ1-4	TGTGCCAGCTCCGGGACGGGGGGTGAAAAACTGTTTTTT	CASSGTGGEKLFF
TRBD2	-	TRBV29-1	TRBJ2-2	TGCAGCGTTGACCCCCGGACTAGCGGGAGTGATGGCACCGGGGAGCTGTTTTTT	CSVDPRTSGSDGTGELFF
TRBD2	-	TRBV2	TRBJ2-6	TGTGCCAGCAGTCCCCGACTAGCTGCAGGCTCTGGGGCCAACGTCCTGACTTTC	CASSPRLAAGSGANVLTF
TRBD2	-	TRBV7-2	TRBJ2-3	TGTGCCAGCAGCTTGAGGGGTAGGACTAGCGGGAGGGTTGCAGATACGCAGTATTTT	CASSLRGRTSGRVADTQYF
-	-	TRBV11-3	TRBJ1-6	TGTGCCAGCAGCCCCACACGTAATTCACCCCTCCACTTT	CASSPTRNSPLHF
TRBD1	-	TRBV7-8	TRBJ1-5	TGTGCCAGCAGCTTAGGGGGGACAGGCAATCAGCCCCAGCATTTT	CASSLGGTGNQPQHF
-	-	TRBV4-2	TRBJ2-5	TGTGCCAGCAGCCAAGATAACGGCAGGGTACAAGAGACCCAGTACTTC	CASSQDNGRVQETQYF
-	-	TRBV18	TRBJ2-7	TGTGCCAGCTCATCTGGGAGCGGAGGCTACGAGCAGTACTTC	CASSSGSGGYEQYF
-	once	TRBV6-5	TRBJ1-1	TGTGCCAGCAGTTACTATCAGGGTATGAGGAACACTGAAGCTTTCTTT	CASSYYQGMRNTEAFF
TRBD2	-	TRBV3-1/TRBV3-2	TRBJ2-7	TGTGCCTGCTCTCGCGGGAGTATCTACGAGCAGTACTTC	CACSRGSIYEQYF
-	-	TRBV3-1/TRBV3-2	TRBJ2-7	TGTGCCAGCAGCCAAGAGGCCTCCTACGAGCAGTACTTC	CASSQEASYEQYF
-	-	TRBV11-2	TRBJ2-1	TGTGCCAGCAGCAGTTACTATAGCGGAACCTACAATGAGCAGTTCTTC	CASSSYYSGTYNEQFF
-	once	TRBV20-1	TRBJ2-1	TGCAGTGCTAGAGAAACAACCCAGCAGTTCTTC	CSARETTQQFF
TRBD2	-	TRBV7-9	TRBJ2-7	TGTGCCAGCAGCCATTTTCGGACTAGCGGAGACTACGAGCAGTACTTC	CASSHFRTSGDYEQYF
TRBD2	-	TRBV10-3	TRBJ2-1	TGTGCCATCAGCACGACTAGCGGGAGGGGGGATGAGCAGTTCTTC	CAISTTSGRGDEQFF
TRBD2	once	TRBV19	TRBJ2-7	TGTGCCAGTAGTATTACGGGAGGCCCCTACGAGCAGTACTTC	CASSITGGPYEQYF
TRBD1	once	TRBV10-3	TRBJ2-1	TGTGCCATCAGTGAGTCGAGTCAGGGGGTATCCTACAATGAGCAGTTCTTC	CAISESSQGVSYNEQFF
-	once	TRBV18	TRBJ1-1	TGTGCCAGCTCACTCAAGAACACTGAAGCTTTCTTT	CASSLKNTEAFF
TRBD2	-	TRBV19	TRBJ2-7	TGTGCCAGTAGTAGGAGAAGACTAGCGATCGGGTATCCCTACGAGCAGTACTTC	CASSRRRLAIGYPYEQYF
TRBD1	-	TRBV6-5	TRBJ2-5	TGTGCCAGCAGGTACACAGGGGAAGAGACCCAGTACTTC	CASRYTGEETQYF